This T cell receptor (beta chain) was recorded in a study of cytomegalovirus exposure and HLA in healthy donors. Germline loops: CDR1 LGHNA, CDR2 YSLEER. V shed 0 bases and J shed 7 bases, with 22 bases lying between them. CDR3 size: 18 residues. The PCR was carried out with 60 Vbeta primers and 13 Jbeta primers. Produced via immunoSEQ multiplex PCR; TCRdb's table is partial and in-frame only. The sample has approximately 90,000 clones; over 70% are singletons. The chain joins TRBV4-3 to TRBJ2-1; a weak D match, TRBD2 (7 bases). Sequencing was performed on PBMCs. This TCR came from a boy aged 10-17 years in good health and CMV-seronegative. CDR3 loop: CASSQDALRGHRVNEQFF. CDR3 coding DNA: TGCGCCAGCAGCCAAGATGCTCTGCGGGGGCATCGTGTAAATGAGCAGTTCTTC.